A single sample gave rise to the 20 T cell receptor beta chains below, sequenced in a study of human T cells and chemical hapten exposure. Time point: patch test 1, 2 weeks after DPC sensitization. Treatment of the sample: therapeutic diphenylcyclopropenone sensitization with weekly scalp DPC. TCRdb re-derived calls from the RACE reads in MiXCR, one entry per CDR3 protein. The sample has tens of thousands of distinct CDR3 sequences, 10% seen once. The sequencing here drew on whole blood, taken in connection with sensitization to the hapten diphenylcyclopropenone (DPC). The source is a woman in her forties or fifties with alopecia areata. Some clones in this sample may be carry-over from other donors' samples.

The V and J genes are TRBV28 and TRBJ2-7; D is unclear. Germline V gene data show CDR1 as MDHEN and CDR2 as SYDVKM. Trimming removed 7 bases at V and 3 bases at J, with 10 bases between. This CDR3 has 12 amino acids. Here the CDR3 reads CASKTEYYEQYF. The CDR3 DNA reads TGTGCCAGCAAAACAGAGTACTACGAGCAGTACTTC.

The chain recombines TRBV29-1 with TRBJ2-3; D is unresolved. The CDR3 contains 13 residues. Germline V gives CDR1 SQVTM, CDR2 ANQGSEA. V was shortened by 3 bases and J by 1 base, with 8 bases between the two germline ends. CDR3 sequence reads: CSVDGVGTDTQYF. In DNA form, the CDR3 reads TGCAGCGTTGATGGGGTTGGCACAGATACGCAGTATTTT.

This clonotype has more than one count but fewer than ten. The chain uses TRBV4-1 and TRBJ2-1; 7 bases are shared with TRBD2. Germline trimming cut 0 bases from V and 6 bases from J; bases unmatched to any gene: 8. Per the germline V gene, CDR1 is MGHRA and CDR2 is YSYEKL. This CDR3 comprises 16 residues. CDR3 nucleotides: TGCGCCAGCAGCCAAGATCGGGCTAGCGGACCCAATGAGCAGTTCTTC. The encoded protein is CASSQDRASGPNEQFF.

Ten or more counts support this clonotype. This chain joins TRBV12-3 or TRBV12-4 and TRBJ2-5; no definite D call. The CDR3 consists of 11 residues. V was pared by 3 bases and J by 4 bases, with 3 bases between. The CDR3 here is CASSFGETQYF. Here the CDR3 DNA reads TGTGCCAGCAGTTTCGGAGAGACCCAGTACTTC.

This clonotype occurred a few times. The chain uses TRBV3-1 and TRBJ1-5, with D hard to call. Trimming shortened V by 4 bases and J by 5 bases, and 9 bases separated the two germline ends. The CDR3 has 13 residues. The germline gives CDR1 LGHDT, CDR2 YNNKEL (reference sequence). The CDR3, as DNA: TGTGCCAGCAGCCGCCGGGAGGATCAGCCCCAGCATTTT. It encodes CASSRREDQPQHF.

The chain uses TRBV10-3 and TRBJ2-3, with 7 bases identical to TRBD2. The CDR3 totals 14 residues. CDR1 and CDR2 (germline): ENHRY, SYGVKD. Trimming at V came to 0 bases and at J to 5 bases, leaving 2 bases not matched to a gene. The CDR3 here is CAISESIAGDTQYF. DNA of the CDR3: TGTGCCATCAGTGAGTCGATAGCGGGAGATACGCAGTATTTT.

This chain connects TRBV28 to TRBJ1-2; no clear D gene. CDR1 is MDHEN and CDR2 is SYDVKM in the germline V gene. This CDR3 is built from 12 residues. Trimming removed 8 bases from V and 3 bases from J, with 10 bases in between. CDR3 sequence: CASSPNHYGYTF. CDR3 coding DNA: TGTGCCAGCTCCCCGAACCACTATGGCTACACCTTC.

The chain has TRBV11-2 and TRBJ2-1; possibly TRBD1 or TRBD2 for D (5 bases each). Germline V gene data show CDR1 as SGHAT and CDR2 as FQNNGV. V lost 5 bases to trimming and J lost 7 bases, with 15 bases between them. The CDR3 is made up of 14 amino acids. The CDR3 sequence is CASSPGPTRNEQFF. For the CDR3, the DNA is TGTGCCAGCAGCCCGGGACCCACTCGGAATGAGCAGTTCTTC.

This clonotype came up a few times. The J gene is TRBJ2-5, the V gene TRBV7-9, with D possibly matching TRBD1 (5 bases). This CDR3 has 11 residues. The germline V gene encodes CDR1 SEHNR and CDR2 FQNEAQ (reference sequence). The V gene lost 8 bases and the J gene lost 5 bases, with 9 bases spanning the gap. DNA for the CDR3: TGTGCCAGCGGGGCGACGGAGACCCAGTACTTC. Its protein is CASGATETQYF. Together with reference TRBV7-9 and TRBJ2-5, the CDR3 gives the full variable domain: DTGVSQNPRHKITKRGQNVTFRCDPISEHNRLYWYRQTLGQGPEFLTYFQNEAQLEKSRLLSDRFSAERPKGSFSTLEIQRTEQGDSAMYLCASGATETQYFGPGTRLLVL.

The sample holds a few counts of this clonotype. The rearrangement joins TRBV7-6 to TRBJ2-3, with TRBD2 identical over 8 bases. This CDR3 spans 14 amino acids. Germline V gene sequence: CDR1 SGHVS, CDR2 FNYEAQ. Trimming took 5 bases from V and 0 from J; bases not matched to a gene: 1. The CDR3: CASSPSGSTDTQYF. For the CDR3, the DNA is TGTGCCAGCAGCCCTAGCGGGAGCACAGATACGCAGTATTTT.

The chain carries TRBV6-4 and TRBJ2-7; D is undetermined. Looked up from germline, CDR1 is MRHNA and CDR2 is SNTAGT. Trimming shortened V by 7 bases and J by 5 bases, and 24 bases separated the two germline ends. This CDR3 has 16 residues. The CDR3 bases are TGTGCCAGCACTCGGCCGGCCCAGAAGTGTATGGACGAGCAGTACTTC. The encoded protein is CASTRPAQKCMDEQYF.

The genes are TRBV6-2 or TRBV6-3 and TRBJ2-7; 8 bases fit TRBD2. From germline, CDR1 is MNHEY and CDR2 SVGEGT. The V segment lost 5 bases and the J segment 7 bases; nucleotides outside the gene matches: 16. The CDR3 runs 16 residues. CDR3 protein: CASSGLKRESSREQYF. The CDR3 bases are TGTGCCAGCAGTGGACTTAAGCGGGAGTCATCCCGAGAGCAGTACTTC.

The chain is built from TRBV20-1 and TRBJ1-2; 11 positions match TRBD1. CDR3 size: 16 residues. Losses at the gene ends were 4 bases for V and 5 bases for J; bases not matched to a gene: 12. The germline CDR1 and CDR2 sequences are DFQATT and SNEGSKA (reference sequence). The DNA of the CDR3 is TGCAGTGCTACCCACGGACAGGGGGCATTAATGTATGGCTACACCTTC. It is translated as CSATHGQGALMYGYTF.

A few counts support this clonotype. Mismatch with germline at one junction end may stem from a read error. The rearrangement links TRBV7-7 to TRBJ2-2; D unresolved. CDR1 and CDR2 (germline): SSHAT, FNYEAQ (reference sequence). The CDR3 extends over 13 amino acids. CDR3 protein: CASSLDEAGELFF. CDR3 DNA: TGTGCTAGCAGCTTAGATGAGGCCGGGGAGCTGTTTTTT. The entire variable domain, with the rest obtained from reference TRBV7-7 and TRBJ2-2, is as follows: GAGVSQSPRYKVTKRGQDVTLRCDPISSHATLYWYQQALGQGPEFLTYFNYEAQPDKSGLPSDRFSAERPEGSISTLTIQRTEQRDSAMYRCASSLDEAGELFFGEGSRLTVL.

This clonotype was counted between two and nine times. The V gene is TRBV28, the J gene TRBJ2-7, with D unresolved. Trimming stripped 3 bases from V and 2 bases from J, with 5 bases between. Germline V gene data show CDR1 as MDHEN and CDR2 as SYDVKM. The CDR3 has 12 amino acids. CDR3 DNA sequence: TGTGCCAGCAGTTTCCATACCTACGAGCAGTACTTC. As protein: CASSFHTYEQYF. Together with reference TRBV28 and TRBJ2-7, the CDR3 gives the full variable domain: DVKVTQSSRYLVKRTGEKVFLECVQDMDHENMFWYRQDPGLGLRLIYFSYDVKMKEKGDIPEGYSVSREKKERFSLILESASTNQTSMYLCASSFHTYEQYFGPGTRLTVT.

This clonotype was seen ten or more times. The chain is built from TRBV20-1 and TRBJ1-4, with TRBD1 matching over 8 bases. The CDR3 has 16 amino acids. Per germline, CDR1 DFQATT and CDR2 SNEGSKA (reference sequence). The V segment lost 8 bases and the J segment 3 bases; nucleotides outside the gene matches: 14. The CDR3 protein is CSPRTGLHPSNEKLFF. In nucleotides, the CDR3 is TGCAGTCCGAGGACAGGGCTCCATCCCTCTAATGAAAAACTGTTTTTT.

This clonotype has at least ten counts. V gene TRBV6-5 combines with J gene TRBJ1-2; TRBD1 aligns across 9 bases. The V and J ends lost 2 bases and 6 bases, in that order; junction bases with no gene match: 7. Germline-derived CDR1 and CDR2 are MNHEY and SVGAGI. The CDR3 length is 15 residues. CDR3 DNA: TGTGCCAGCAGTTACGGATGGACAGGGGAACATGGCTACACCTTC. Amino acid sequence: CASSYGWTGEHGYTF.

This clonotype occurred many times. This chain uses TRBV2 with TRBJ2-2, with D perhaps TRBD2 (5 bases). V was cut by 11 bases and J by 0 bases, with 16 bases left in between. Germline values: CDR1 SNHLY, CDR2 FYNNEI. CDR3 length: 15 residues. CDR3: CAAREGATNTGELFF. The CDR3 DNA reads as TGTGCCGCGCGCGAGGGTGCCACGAACACCGGGGAGCTGTTTTTT.

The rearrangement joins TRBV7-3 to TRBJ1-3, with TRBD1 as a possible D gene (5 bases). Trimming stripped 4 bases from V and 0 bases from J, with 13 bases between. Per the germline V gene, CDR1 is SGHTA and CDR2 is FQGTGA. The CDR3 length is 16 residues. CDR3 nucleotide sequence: TGTGCCAGCAGCTCCACCGGGACGAGCTCTGGAAACACCATATATTTT. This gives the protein CASSSTGTSSGNTIYF.

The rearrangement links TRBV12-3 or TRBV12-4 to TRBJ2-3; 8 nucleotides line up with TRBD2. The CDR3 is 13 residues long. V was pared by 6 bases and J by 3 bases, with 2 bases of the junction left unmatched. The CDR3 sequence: CASRSGRTDTQYF. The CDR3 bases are TGTGCCAGCAGGAGCGGGAGAACAGATACGCAGTATTTT.